The source of this T cell receptor beta chain is a study of blood T cell repertoires in COVID-19. Turning to the study itself: COVID-19 samples collected from the United States, Italy and Spain covered acute and convalescent phases. From T cells, B-cell-depleted T cells, or PBMCs came the material, which was cDNA or gDNA.

V was trimmed by 8 bases and J by 9 bases, leaving 20 bases between them. This CDR3 has 14 amino acids. CDR1 and CDR2 (germline): ENHRY, SYGVKD. Those enrolled in Seattle joined during active infection and were followed longitudinally afterward. Original data processing: It was from reference gene primer amplification that nucleated cell counts were estimated. The method was immunoSEQ multiplex PCR; TCRdb's version includes in-frame clones alone and lacks a portion of them. From that table come the V and J calls and clone size; the DNA was used to work out D and trimming. The table lists under 450,000 clones, about 91% of them singletons.

The chain employs TRBV10-3 and TRBJ2-1; D is possibly TRBD1 (6 bases). The sequence derives from a woman in her forties or fifties with COVID-19, enrolled during active disease. The specimen sequenced was peripheral blood. In DNA form, the CDR3 reads TGTGCCATCGGGGGCACAGGGCAAATTTCTGAGCAGTTCTTC. Its translation: CAIGGTGQISEQFF.